These T cell receptor beta chains were read from a single sample in a study of T-cell reconstitution after alpha-beta-depleted transplantation in children. TCRdb reprocessed the PCR reads via MiXCR and lists one record per CDR3 protein. Of hundreds of thousands of distinct CDR3 sequences listed, more than 20% are singletons. The sequencing used PBMCs, mostly from graft donor cells, collected 360 days after TCRalphabeta/CD19-depleted stem cell transplant. The receptors originated from a boy under two years old who had a stem cell transplant for acute myeloid leukemia, so the T cells may come from the graft donor. The CDR3 runs from the conserved cysteine through the conserved F or W. D genes are given only for firm matches. The size field is filled for only some rows; it gives once, few, many or a size class.

size	V	D	J	DNA	CDR3
few	TRBV6-2/TRBV6-3	-	TRBJ2-3	TGTGCCAGCAGTCACACGCTCCCGACGGAGGACTACACAGATACGCAGTATTTT	CASSHTLPTEDYTDTQYF
few	TRBV29-1	-	TRBJ2-5	TGCAGCAGCGGTTGGCAGGGAGAGACCCAGTACTTC	CSSGWQGETQYF
few	TRBV7-2	-	TRBJ1-5	TGTGCCAGCAGTTTCAACTCCAATAGCAATCAGCCCCAGCATTTT	CASSFNSNSNQPQHF
-	TRBV18	-	TRBJ2-1	TGTGCCAGCTCACCTCCCTCGGCAGGCTCCTACAATGAGCAGTTCTTC	CASSPPSAGSYNEQFF
many	TRBV12-5	-	TRBJ1-6	TGTGCTAGTGTAAAGGGGAGTGGGACCTATAATTCACCCCTCCACTTT	CASVKGSGTYNSPLHF
-	TRBV4-2	-	TRBJ2-2	TGTGCCAGCAGCCGCTCCTCTACAGGGCCCGGGGAGCTGTTTTTT	CASSRSSTGPGELFF
few	TRBV5-1	-	TRBJ2-7	TGCGCCAGCAGCGCTCGGACTGGGTTCTACGAGCAGTACTTC	CASSARTGFYEQYF
many	TRBV20-1	-	TRBJ1-5	TGCAGTGCTAGAAATAGACAGACTAGCAATCAGCCCCAGCATTTT	CSARNRQTSNQPQHF
-	TRBV4-1	-	TRBJ1-1	TGCGCCAGCAGCCACGACCCGAGACGTGGGGACACTGAAGCTTTCTTT	CASSHDPRRGDTEAFF
many	TRBV7-2	TRBD2	TRBJ2-5	TGTGCCAGCAGCCAGCTAGCGGGGTTGGAGACCCAGTACTTC	CASSQLAGLETQYF
few	TRBV19	-	TRBJ1-2	TGTGCCAGTAGTGGCCCCGACAGCTACCTTTATGGCTACACCTTC	CASSGPDSYLYGYTF
many	TRBV7-2	TRBD1	TRBJ2-3	TGTGCCAGCAGACCTGACAGGGTGGATACGCAGTATTTT	CASRPDRVDTQYF
many	TRBV6-5	-	TRBJ2-1	TGTGCCAGCAGTTACGTCCGAGGGAATGAGCAGTTCTTC	CASSYVRGNEQFF
-	TRBV7-9	-	TRBJ2-7	TGTGCCAGCAGCTTAACAGGGATCGGCTACGAGCAGTACTTC	CASSLTGIGYEQYF
many	TRBV4-3	-	TRBJ2-3	TGCGCCAGCAGCCAATCACCGGGTTTAGATACGCAGTATTTT	CASSQSPGLDTQYF
-	TRBV20-1	-	TRBJ1-5	TGCAGTGCTAATACGGGGTTTAGCAATCAGCCCCAGCATTTT	CSANTGFSNQPQHF
-	TRBV12-3/TRBV12-4	-	TRBJ2-3	TGTGCCAGCAGTGAGGGATACGGGAGAAGCACAGATACGCAGTATTTT	CASSEGYGRSTDTQYF
many	TRBV5-1	TRBD1	TRBJ2-5	TGCGCCAGCAGCGGAGGGACAGGGTACGAGACCCAGTACTTC	CASSGGTGYETQYF
-	TRBV10-3	-	TRBJ2-5	TGTGCCACCGGGTCGGGAGAGACCCAGTACTTC	CATGSGETQYF
-	TRBV5-1	TRBD1	TRBJ2-1	TGCGCCAGCAGCCCCCCGTGGACAGGTTACAATGAGCAGTTCTTC	CASSPPWTGYNEQFF
few	TRBV12-3/TRBV12-4	TRBD1	TRBJ2-1	TGTGCCAGCAGCATGGGACAGGGGGTAATCAATGAGCAGTTCTTC	CASSMGQGVINEQFF
-	TRBV11-1	-	TRBJ2-6	TGTGCCAGCAGCTTCCGGAGGGACAGTCGCTCTGGGGCCAACGTCCTGACTTTC	CASSFRRDSRSGANVLTF
many	TRBV6-1	-	TRBJ2-1	TGTGCCAGCAGTCAGGGACGGACCCACAATGAGCAGTTCTTC	CASSQGRTHNEQFF
-	TRBV7-6	-	TRBJ2-1	TGTGCCAGCAGCATCTACGCAGGGAATGAGCAGTTCTTC	CASSIYAGNEQFF
many	TRBV11-1	-	TRBJ1-1	TGTGCCAGCAGCTTACCGCAGGTTGAAGCTTTCTTT	CASSLPQVEAFF
-	TRBV20-1	TRBD1	TRBJ2-7	TGCAGTGTTAGAGGACAGGACCGCTACGAGCAGTACTTC	CSVRGQDRYEQYF
many	TRBV7-9	-	TRBJ2-2	TGTGCCAGCAGCCTCTACACCGGGGAGCTGTTTTTT	CASSLYTGELFF
-	TRBV18	-	TRBJ2-3	TGTGCCAGCTCACGTCAGGAGATCACAGATACGCAGTATTTT	CASSRQEITDTQYF
-	TRBV20-1	-	TRBJ2-7	TGCCCGTCAGGTGGGAACAGGCAGTACTTC	CPSGGNRQYF
few	TRBV20-1	TRBD2	TRBJ2-1	TGCAGTGCTAGAGATGACGGGACTAGCGTCAATGAGCAGTTCTTC	CSARDDGTSVNEQFF
-	TRBV6-1	-	TRBJ1-5	TGTGCCAGCAGCCGCCGGGGGGCCCTTGATCAGCCCCAGCATTTT	CASSRRGALDQPQHF
few	TRBV9	TRBD2	TRBJ2-3	TGTGCCAGCAGCGTCGGAGGGCGGGGGGGGTATTCTACGCAGTATTTT	CASSVGGRGGYSTQYF
few	TRBV11-1	-	TRBJ1-1	TGTGCCAGCAGCTTGGTCAGAGCGGCGCTCTCCTTAGATGATATGAACACTGAAGCTTTCTTT	CASSLVRAALSLDDMNTEAFF
-	TRBV12-3/TRBV12-4	TRBD2	TRBJ2-4	TGTGCCAGCAGTTTAGGCCCGGGGGGGCAGGGGAACATTCAGTACTTC	CASSLGPGGQGNIQYF
many	TRBV7-3	-	TRBJ2-2	TGTGCCAGCAGCTACGACAGCTCCGGGGAGCTGTTTTTT	CASSYDSSGELFF
many	TRBV12-3/TRBV12-4	-	TRBJ1-1	TGTGCCAGCAGTTTCGGGGGCGGGAACACTGAAGCTTTCTTT	CASSFGGGNTEAFF
-	TRBV6-1	-	TRBJ1-2	TGTGCCAGCAGGGTCCAGGCTTCGGGTGGCTACACCTTC	CASRVQASGGYTF
-	TRBV15	-	TRBJ2-7	TGTGCCACCAGCAGAGACCCTGGGAGCAGGTTCAGGAATTACGAGCAGTACTTC	CATSRDPGSRFRNYEQYF
-	TRBV7-7	TRBD2	TRBJ2-5	TGTGCCAGCAGCTTAGCGGGGGGGGATGAGACCCAGTACTTC	CASSLAGGDETQYF
many	TRBV20-1	-	TRBJ1-6	TGCAGTGCTAGAGAGGCCCTACCTAGTGGTTCACCCCTCCACTTT	CSAREALPSGSPLHF
many	TRBV29-1	-	TRBJ1-5	TGCAGCGTTGCGGGACAAGACAATCAGCCCCAGCATTTT	CSVAGQDNQPQHF
-	TRBV15	TRBD1	TRBJ1-2	TGTGCCACCAGCAGGGAAAAGGGGACAGGGAGTAACGTCTATGGCTACACCTTC	CATSREKGTGSNVYGYTF
-	TRBV15	-	TRBJ2-1	TGTGCCACCAGCAGAGAATCGGATTCGGGTGAGCAGTTCTTC	CATSRESDSGEQFF
many	TRBV18	-	TRBJ2-2	TGTGCCAGCTCACACCGCATTCAGGACCACACCGGGGAGCTGTTTTTT	CASSHRIQDHTGELFF
-	TRBV9	TRBD1	TRBJ1-2	TGTGCCAGCAGCGAGGGGGGGACAGTATATGGCTACACCTTC	CASSEGGTVYGYTF
few	TRBV2	TRBD1	TRBJ1-2	TGTGCCAGCAGGGACAGGAACCTCTATGGCTACACCTTC	CASRDRNLYGYTF
-	TRBV5-5	-	TRBJ2-3	TGTGCCAGCAGCTTTTTGGGGCCGGATCCTAGCACAGATACGCAGTATTTT	CASSFLGPDPSTDTQYF
few	TRBV20-1	-	TRBJ2-1	TGCAGTGCTAGCTGGGACGGAGGCTACAATGAGCAGTTCTTC	CSASWDGGYNEQFF
many	TRBV5-5	-	TRBJ2-5	TGTGCCAGCAGCCCGGGACTGTGGGAGACCCAGTACTTC	CASSPGLWETQYF
many	TRBV7-8	-	TRBJ2-5	TGTGCCAGCAGCTTCGACTGGGGGAGCCAAGAGACCCAGTACTTC	CASSFDWGSQETQYF